This T cell receptor beta chain was recorded in a study of blood T cell repertoires in COVID-19. Across the study: There were acute and convalescent COVID-19 samples, and they came from the United States, Italy and Spain. T cells, B-cell-depleted T cells, or PBMCs provided the cDNA or gDNA that served as material.

In the source study's methods: How many nucleated cells were present was estimated from reference gene primer amplification. Assay: immunoSEQ multiplex PCR; the TCRdb copy retains only in-frame clones and omits some. That table furnishes V, J and clone size, whereas the DNA furnished D and trimming. The table lists hundreds of thousands of clones, approximately 83% of them singletons, with 2.1% in the top ten. V trimming: 4 bases; J trimming: 3 bases; junction bases outside the gene matches: 8. This CDR3 has 15 residues. CDR1 is SGHAT and CDR2 is FQNNGV in the germline V gene. The sample consisted of peripheral blood. This TCR came from a woman in her 30s who had recovered from COVID-19. This chain connects TRBV11-2 to TRBJ2-5, with 7 bases identical to TRBD2. CDR3 bases: TGTGCCAGCAGCTCCCCTTGGGCGGGGGAAGAGACCCAGTACTTC. The encoded protein is CASSSPWAGEETQYF.